The present T cell receptor beta chain was sequenced within a study of cytomegalovirus exposure and HLA in healthy donors. Study-level findings and limits: Sequencing likely produced, as an artifact, a cluster of highly shared sequence variants.

Notes on this clone: The antigen is unknown.

With 2 bases clipped from V and 5 bases from J, the junction kept 6 bases outside the gene matches. The CDR3 consists of 16 residues. Germline CDR1 SGHRS, CDR2 YFSETQ. PCR employed 60 Vbeta and 13 Jbeta primers. Under the authors' procedure: Roughly 76 million unique TCR beta chains, roughly 11 million of them shared, were counted by a later analysis. Clones were read by immunoSEQ multiplex PCR, and TCRdb kept only the in-frame ones, dropping some. V, J and clone size reflect that table, while D and trimming were determined from the DNA. The data hold 150,000 to 200,000 clones, with roughly 70% observed a single time.

The sequenced material came from PBMCs. The V and J genes are TRBV5-1 and TRBJ2-2, with 10 positions matching TRBD1. The receptor comes from a man aged 25-40 years in good health and CMV-seropositive. The CDR3 DNA reads as TGCGCCAGCAGCTTAGGCGGGACAGGGGATACCGGGGAGCTGTTTTTT. This translates into CASSLGGTGDTGELFF.